The sequence of this T cell receptor beta chain was determined in a study of shared clonotypes between healthy human individuals. The CDR3 spans 15 residues. V was shortened by 2 bases and J by 1 base, with 12 bases between the two germline ends. Germline CDR1 reads SGHRS; CDR2 reads YFSETQ. TCRdb's copy holds only in-frame clones and misses some; the assay was immunoSEQ multiplex PCR. The sample gives approximately 2.3 million clones, 93% of which show up once; 0.3% to 0.4% is in the top ten. This TCR was recovered from a man between 18 and 35 years old in good health. Some clones in this sample may be carry-over from other donors' samples. Input material: naive CD4+ T cells from PBMCs. Documented subset: CD45RA+ positively selected. The rearrangement uses TRBV5-1 and TRBJ1-2; perhaps TRBD1 as D (5 bases). For the CDR3, the DNA is TGCGCCAGCAGCTTATCAGGGAACGTTAACTATGGCTACACCTTC. It yields the protein CASSLSGNVNYGYTF.